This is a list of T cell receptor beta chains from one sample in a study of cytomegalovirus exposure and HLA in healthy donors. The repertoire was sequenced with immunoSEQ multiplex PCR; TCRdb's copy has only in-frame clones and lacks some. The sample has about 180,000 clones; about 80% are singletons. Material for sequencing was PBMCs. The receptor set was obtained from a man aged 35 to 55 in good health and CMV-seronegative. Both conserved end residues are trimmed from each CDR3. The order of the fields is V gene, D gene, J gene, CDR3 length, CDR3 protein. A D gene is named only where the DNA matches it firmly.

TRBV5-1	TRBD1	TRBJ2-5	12	ASSAGTGIETQY
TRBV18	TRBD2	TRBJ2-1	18	ASSPSTSGGPRSSYNEQF
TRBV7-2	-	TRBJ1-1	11	ASSSLRSGVAF
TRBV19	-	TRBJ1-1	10	ASKRGNTEAF
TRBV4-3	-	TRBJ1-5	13	ASSQDYNSNQPQH
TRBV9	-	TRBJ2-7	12	ASSPRGQTYEQY
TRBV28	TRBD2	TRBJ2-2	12	ASWRGENTGELF
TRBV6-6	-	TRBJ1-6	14	ASKQTAGSYNSPLH
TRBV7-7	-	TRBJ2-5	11	ASSPDSQETQY
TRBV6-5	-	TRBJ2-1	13	ASSYSKVWGDEQF
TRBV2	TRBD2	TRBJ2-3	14	ASRVGLAGSTDTQY
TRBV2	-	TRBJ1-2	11	ASMNTANYGYT
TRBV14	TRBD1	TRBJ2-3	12	ASSLQGATDTQY
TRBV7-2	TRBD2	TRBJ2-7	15	ASSLRASGRAGYEQY
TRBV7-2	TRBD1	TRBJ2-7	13	ASSFGGTGRYEQY
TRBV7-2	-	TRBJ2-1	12	ASTLLTQYNEQF
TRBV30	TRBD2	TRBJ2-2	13	AWTSGRADTGELF
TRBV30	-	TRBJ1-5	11	AWSRQGRQPQH
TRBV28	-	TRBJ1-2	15	ASSLGKGLRPSYGYT
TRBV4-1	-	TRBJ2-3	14	ASSQGVQRGTDTQY
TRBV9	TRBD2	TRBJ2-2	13	ASSVELADTGELF
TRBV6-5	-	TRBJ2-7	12	ASSLSTRHNEQY
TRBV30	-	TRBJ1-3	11	AWTGDTGNTIY
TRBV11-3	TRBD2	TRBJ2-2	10	ASSLGEGELF
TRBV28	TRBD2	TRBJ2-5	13	ASRGGTSGQETQY
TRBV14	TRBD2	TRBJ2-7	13	ASSQIAGGLDEQY